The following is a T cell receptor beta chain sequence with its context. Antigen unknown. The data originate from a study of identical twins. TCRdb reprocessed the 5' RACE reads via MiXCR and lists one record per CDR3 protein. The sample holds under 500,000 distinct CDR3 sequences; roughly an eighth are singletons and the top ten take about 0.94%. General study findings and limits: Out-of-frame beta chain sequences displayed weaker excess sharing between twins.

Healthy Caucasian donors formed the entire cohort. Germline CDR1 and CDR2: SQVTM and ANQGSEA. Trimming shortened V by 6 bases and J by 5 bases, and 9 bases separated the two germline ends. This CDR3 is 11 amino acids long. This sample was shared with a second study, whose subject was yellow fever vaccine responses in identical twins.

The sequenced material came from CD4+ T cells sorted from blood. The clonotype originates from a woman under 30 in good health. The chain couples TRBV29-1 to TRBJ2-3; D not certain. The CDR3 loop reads CSVLLGDTQYF. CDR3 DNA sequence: TGCAGCGTCCTACTTGGAGATACGCAGTATTTT.